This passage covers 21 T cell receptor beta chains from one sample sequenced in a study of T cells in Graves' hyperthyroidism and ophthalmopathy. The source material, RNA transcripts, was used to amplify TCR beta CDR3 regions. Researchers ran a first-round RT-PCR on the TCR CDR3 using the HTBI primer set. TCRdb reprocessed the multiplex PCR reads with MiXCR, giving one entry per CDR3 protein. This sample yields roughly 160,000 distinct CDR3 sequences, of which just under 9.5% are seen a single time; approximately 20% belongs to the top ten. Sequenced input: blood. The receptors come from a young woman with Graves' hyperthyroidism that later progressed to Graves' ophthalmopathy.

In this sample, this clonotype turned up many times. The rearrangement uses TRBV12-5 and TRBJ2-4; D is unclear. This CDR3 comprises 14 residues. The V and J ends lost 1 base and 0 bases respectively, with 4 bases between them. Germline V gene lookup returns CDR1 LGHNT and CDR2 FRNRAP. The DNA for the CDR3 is TGTGCTAGTGGTTTGGATGTAGCCAAAAACATTCAGTACTTC. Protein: CASGLDVAKNIQYF.

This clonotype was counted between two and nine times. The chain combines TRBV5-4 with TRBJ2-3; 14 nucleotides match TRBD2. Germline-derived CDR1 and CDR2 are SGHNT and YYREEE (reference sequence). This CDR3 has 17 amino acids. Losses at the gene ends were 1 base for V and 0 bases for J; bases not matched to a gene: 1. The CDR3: CASSLRTSGGSTDTQYF. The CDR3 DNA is TGTGCCAGCAGCTTGAGGACTAGCGGGGGGAGCACAGATACGCAGTATTTT.

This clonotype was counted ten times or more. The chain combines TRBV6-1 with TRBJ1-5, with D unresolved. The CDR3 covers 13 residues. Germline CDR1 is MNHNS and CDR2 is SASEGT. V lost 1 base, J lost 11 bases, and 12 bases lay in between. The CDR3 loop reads CASSEVPGRAQHF. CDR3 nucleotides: TGTGCCAGCAGTGAAGTTCCGGGGAGGGCCCAGCATTTT.

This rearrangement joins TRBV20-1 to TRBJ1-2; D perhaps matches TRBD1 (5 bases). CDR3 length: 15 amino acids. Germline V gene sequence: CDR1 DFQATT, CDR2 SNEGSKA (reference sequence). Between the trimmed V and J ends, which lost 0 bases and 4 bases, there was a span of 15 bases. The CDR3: CSARDDGVGVYGYTF. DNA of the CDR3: TGCAGTGCTAGAGATGACGGGGTAGGGGTCTATGGCTACACCTTC.

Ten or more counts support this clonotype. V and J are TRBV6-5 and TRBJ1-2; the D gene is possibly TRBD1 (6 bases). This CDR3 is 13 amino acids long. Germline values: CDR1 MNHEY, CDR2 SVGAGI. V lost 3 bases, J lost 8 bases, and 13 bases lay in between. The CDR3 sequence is CASSYSRGGGYTF. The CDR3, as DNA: TGTGCCAGCAGTTATAGCAGGGGAGGGGGCTACACCTTC.

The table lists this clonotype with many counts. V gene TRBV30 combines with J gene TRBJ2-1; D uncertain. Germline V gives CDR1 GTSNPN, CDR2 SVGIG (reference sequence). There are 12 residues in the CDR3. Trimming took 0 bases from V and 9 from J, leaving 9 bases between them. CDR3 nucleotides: TGTGCCTGGAGTGTGAAGGTCGCTGAGCAGTTCTTC. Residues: CAWSVKVAEQFF.

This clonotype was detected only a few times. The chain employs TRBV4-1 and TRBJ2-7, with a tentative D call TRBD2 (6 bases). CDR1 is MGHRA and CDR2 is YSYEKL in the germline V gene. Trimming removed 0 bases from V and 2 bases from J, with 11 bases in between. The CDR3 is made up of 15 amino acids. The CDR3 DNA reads TGCGCCAGCAGCCAAGATTGGGTAGCGGCCTACGAGCAGTACTTC. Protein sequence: CASSQDWVAAYEQYF.

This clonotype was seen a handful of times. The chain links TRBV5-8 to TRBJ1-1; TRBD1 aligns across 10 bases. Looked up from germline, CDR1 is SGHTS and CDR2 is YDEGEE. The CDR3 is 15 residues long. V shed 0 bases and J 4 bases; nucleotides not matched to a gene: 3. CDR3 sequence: CASSLGQGASTEAFF. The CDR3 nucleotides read TGTGCCAGCAGCTTGGGACAGGGGGCGAGCACTGAAGCTTTCTTT. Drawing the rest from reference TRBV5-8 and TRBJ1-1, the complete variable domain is EAGVTQSPTHLIKTRGQQATLRCSPISGHTSVYWYQQALGLGLQFLLWYDEGEERNRGNFPPRFSGRQFPNYSSELNVNALELEDSALYLCASSLGQGASTEAFFGQGTRLTVV.

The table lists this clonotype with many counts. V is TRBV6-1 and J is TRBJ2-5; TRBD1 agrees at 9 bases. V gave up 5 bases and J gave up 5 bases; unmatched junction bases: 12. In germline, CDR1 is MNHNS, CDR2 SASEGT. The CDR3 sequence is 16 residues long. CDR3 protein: CASSYAQAGQGETQYF. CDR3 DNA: TGTGCCAGCAGTTACGCTCAGGCGGGACAGGGTGAGACCCAGTACTTC.

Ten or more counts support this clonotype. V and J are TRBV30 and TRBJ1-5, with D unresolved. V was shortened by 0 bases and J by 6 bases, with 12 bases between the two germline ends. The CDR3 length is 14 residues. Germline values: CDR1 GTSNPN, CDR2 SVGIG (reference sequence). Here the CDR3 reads CAWSVPSRGQPQHF. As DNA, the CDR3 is TGTGCCTGGAGTGTACCGTCGCGTGGTCAGCCCCAGCATTTT.

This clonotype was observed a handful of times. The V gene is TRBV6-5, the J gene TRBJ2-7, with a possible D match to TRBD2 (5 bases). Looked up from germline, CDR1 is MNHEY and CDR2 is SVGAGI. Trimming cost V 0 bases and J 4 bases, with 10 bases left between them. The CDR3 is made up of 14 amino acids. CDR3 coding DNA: TGTGCCAGCAGTTACTCGACTCGGGGATACGAGCAGTACTTC. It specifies CASSYSTRGYEQYF.

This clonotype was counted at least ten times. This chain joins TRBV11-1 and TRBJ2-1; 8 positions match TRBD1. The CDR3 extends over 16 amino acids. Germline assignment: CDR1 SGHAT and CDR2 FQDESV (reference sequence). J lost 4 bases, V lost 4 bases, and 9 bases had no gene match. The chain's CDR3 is CASSSISGGHYNEQFF. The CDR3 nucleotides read TGTGCCAGCAGCTCTATTTCAGGGGGCCATTACAATGAGCAGTTCTTC.

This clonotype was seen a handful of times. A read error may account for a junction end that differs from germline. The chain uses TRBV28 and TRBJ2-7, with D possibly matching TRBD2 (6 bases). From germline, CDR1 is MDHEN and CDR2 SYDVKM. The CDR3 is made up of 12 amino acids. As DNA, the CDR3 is TGTGCCTGCAGTTTGGGGGGCTACGAGCAGTACTTC. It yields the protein CACSLGGYEQYF. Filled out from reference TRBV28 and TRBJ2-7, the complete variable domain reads DVKVTQSSRYLVKRTGEKVFLECVQDMDHENMFWYRQDPGLGLRLIYFSYDVKMKEKGDIPEGYSVSREKKERFSLILESASTNQTSMYLCACSLGGYEQYFGPGTRLTVT.

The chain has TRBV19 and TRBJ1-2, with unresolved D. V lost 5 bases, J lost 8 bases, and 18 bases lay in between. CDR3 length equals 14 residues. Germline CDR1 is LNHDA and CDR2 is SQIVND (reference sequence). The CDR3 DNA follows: TGTGCCAGTAGTGCAGCACGACGCTCGGAGGGCTACACCTTC. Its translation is CASSAARRSEGYTF.

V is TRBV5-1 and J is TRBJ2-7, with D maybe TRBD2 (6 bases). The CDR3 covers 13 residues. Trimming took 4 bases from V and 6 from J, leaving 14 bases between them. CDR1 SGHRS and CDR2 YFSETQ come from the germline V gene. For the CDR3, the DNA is TGCGCCAGCAGCCCTGCCCAGGGAGGCGAGCAGTACTTC. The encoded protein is CASSPAQGGEQYF.

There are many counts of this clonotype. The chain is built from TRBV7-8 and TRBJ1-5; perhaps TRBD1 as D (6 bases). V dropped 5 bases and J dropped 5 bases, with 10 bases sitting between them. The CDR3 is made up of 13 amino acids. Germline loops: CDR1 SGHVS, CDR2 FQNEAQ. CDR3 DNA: TGTGCCAGCAGCACACAGGGTGATCAGCCCCAGCATTTT. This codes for CASSTQGDQPQHF.

As DNA, the CDR3 is TGTGCCAGCTCACCACCGGGCAGGTCGAACACCGGGGAGCTGTTTTTT. Encoded protein: CASSPPGRSNTGELFF. This sequence joins TRBV18 and TRBJ2-2; D is undetermined. The CDR3 is 16 amino acids. V lost 0 bases and J lost 0, with 8 bases in between. Germline lookup yields CDR1 KGHSH and CDR2 LQKENI.

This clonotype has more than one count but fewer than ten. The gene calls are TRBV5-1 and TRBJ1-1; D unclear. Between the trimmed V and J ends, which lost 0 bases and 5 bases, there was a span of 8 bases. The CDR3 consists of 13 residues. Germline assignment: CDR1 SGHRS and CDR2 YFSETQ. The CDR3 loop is CASSLDPNTEAFF. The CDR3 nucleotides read TGCGCCAGCAGCTTGGATCCGAATACTGAAGCTTTCTTT.

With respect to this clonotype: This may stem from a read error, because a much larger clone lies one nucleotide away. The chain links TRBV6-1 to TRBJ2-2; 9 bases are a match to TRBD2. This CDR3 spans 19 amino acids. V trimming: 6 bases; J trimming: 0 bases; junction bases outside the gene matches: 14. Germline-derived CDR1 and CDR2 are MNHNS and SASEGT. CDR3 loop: CASRPGMLAGPANTGELFF. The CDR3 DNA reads TGTGCCAGCAGACCCGGCATGCTAGCGGGGCCAGCGAACACCGGGGAGCTGTTTTTT.

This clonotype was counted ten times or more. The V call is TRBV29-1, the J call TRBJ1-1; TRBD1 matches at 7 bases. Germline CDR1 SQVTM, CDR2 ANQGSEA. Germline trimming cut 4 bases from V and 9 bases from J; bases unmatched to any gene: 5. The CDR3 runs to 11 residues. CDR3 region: CSVGPRGQAFF. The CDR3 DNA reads TGCAGCGTTGGACCAAGGGGGCAAGCTTTCTTT.

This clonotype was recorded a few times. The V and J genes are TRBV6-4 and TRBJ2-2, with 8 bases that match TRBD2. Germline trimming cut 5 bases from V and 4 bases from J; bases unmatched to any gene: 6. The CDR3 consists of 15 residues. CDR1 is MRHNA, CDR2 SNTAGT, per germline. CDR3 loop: CASSSGGSGTGELFF. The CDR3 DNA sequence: TGTGCCAGCAGTAGCGGGGGATCGGGCACCGGGGAGCTGTTTTTT.